This T cell receptor beta chain originates from a study of cytomegalovirus exposure and HLA in healthy donors. Notes on the study in general: High sensitivity and specificity were reportedly achieved when the classifier diagnosed cytomegalovirus status.

With 60 Vbeta and 13 Jbeta primers, the PCR was carried out. Assay used: immunoSEQ multiplex PCR; TCRdb lists only in-frame clones, some missing. The table records some 150,000 clones, around nine tenths of them present only once. V lost 8 bases and J 2 bases, leaving 10 bases between the germline ends. CDR3 length: 12 amino acids. From germline, CDR1 is MNHEY and CDR2 SMNVEV (reference sequence). Concerning this clone itself: Antigen specificity is unknown.

The clonotype was recovered from a woman aged 30 to 39 in good health and CMV-seronegative. The rearrangement uses TRBV27 and TRBJ2-7, with D possibly matching TRBD2 (6 bases). Input material: PBMCs. The CDR3 DNA follows: TGTGCCAGCGGTACGGGGGCCTACGAGCAGTACTTC. Translated, it gives CASGTGAYEQYF.